These 14 T cell receptor beta chains came from one sample sequenced in a study of regulatory T cells in long-lasting Graves disease. CDR3-region Arm-PCR and iRepertoire HTBI primers produced the TCR beta libraries. TCRdb re-called the multiplex PCR reads with MiXCR, one entry per CDR3 protein. Seen here are hundreds of thousands of distinct CDR3 sequences, under 25% observed once, and the top ten hold 20%. Time point meaning: persistent/refractory GD, antithyroid drugs over 5 years with positive TRAb. Generation of the TCR library employed RNA extracted from PBMCs. The material sequenced was peripheral blood mononuclear cells (PBMCs), taken when the disease was refractory, from a patient treated with antithyroid drugs. These receptors came from a female donor with Graves disease.

This clonotype was observed a few times. The V and J genes are TRBV6-5 and TRBJ2-7; D may be TRBD1 or TRBD2 (5 bases each). The V end lost 0 bases, the J end lost 0 bases, and 9 bases lay between the germline ends. There are 15 residues in the CDR3. Germline V gene sequence: CDR1 MNHEY, CDR2 SVGAGI. The CDR3 DNA reads as TGTGCCAGCAGTTACTCGGGGGACGCCTCCTACGAGCAGTACTTC. Encoded protein: CASSYSGDASYEQYF.

This chain joins TRBV19 and TRBJ2-5, with 7 bases fitting TRBD2. Unmatched junction bases numbered 13, after V lost 1 base and J lost 11 bases. This CDR3 region has 15 residues. CDR1 LNHDA and CDR2 SQIVND come from the germline V gene (reference sequence). The CDR3: CASSIVAGVYNEQYF. The CDR3 DNA is TGTGCCAGTAGTATAGTTGCGGGAGTATACAATGAGCAGTACTTC. The full variable domain, with the rest looked up from reference TRBV19 and TRBJ2-5, is DGGITQSPKYLFRKEGQNVTLSCEQNLNHDAMYWYRQDPGQGLRLIYYSQIVNDFQKGDIAEGYSVSREKKESFPLTVTSAQKNPTAFYLCASSIVAGVYNEQYFGPGTRLLVL.

This clonotype was seen a few times. The CDR3, as DNA: TGTGCCAGCAGTTTCCCAGGGGGTAGTCAGCCCCAGCATTTT. Amino acid sequence: CASSFPGGSQPQHF. J is TRBJ1-5 and V is TRBV12-3 or TRBV12-4; TRBD1 matches 7 bases. V dropped 3 bases and J dropped 6; count of bases not matched to a gene: 5. This CDR3 is built from 14 residues.

This clonotype appeared a few times. This chain links TRBV19 with TRBJ2-3; TRBD2 agrees at 9 bases. The CDR3 has 14 amino acids. CDR1 LNHDA and CDR2 SQIVND come from the germline V gene (reference sequence). Trimming took 6 bases from V and 4 from J; bases not matched to a gene: 5. This CDR3 reads CASRASGTADTQYF. The DNA for the CDR3 is TGTGCCAGTAGGGCTAGCGGGACGGCAGATACGCAGTATTTT. Filled out from reference TRBV19 and TRBJ2-3, the complete variable domain reads DGGITQSPKYLFRKEGQNVTLSCEQNLNHDAMYWYRQDPGQGLRLIYYSQIVNDFQKGDIAEGYSVSREKKESFPLTVTSAQKNPTAFYLCASRASGTADTQYFGPGTRLTVL.

Many counts were recorded for this clonotype. V is TRBV5-1 and J is TRBJ2-2; no clear D gene. Trimming left V 0 bases short and J 7 bases short, with 7 bases between. This CDR3 is built from 13 residues. CDR1 SGHRS and CDR2 YFSETQ come from the germline V gene. The CDR3 sequence is CASSLDGNGELFF. The DNA of the CDR3 is TGCGCCAGCAGCTTGGATGGGAACGGGGAGCTGTTTTTT. Full variable domain (outside the CDR3, taken from reference TRBV5-1 and TRBJ2-2): KAGVTQTPRYLIKTRGQQVTLSCSPISGHRSVSWYQQTPGQGLQFLFEYFSETQRNKGNFPGRFSGRQFSNSRSEMNVSTLELGDSALYLCASSLDGNGELFFGEGSRLTVL.

This clonotype was observed a handful of times. This rearrangement joins TRBV18 to TRBJ2-2; 9 bases are a match to TRBD2. The junction had 4 bases not matched to a gene; V was cut back by 0 bases and J by 5 bases. The germline gives CDR1 KGHSH, CDR2 LQKENI. This CDR3 has 16 amino acids. The CDR3 bases are TGTGCCAGCTCACCACCGGCTAGCGGGAATACCGGGGAGCTGTTTTTT. Translation: CASSPPASGNTGELFF.

Only a few counts were recorded for this clonotype. The chain has TRBV29-1 and TRBJ2-7, with 7 bases lining up with TRBD1. The CDR3 contains 15 residues. With 4 bases clipped from V and 4 bases from J, the junction kept 13 bases outside the gene matches. The germline gives CDR1 SQVTM, CDR2 ANQGSEA. CDR3 residues: CSVVPLTGTVYEQYF. CDR3 coding DNA: TGCAGCGTTGTCCCCCTGACAGGGACGGTGTACGAGCAGTACTTC.

This chain connects TRBV4-1 to TRBJ1-4; D unclear. The CDR3 covers 13 residues. CDR1 MGHRA and CDR2 YSYEKL come from the germline V gene. V was trimmed by 1 base and J by 7 bases, leaving 7 bases between them. The CDR3 is CASSQVLGEKLFF. CDR3 DNA sequence: TGCGCCAGCAGCCAAGTCCTAGGTGAAAAACTGTTTTTT.

CDR3 nucleotides: TGTGCCAGCAGCCAAATTCGGGTTTTTAGCAATCAGCCCCAGCATTTT. It codes for CASSQIRVFSNQPQHF. V is TRBV3-1 and J is TRBJ1-5; D not certain. V lost 2 bases, J lost 0 bases, and 11 bases lay in between. Per germline, CDR1 LGHDT and CDR2 YNNKEL (reference sequence). This CDR3 has 16 amino acids.

The chain has TRBV27 and TRBJ1-2; TRBD1 matches at 7 bases. CDR3 length: 14 amino acids. V shed 5 bases and J 2 bases; nucleotides not matched to a gene: 5. CDR1 is MNHEY and CDR2 is SMNVEV in the germline V gene (reference sequence). The CDR3 loop is CASSRGGQNYGYTF. In DNA form, the CDR3 reads TGTGCCAGCAGTAGGGGGGGACAGAACTATGGCTACACCTTC.

This clonotype was found a few times. The chain uses TRBV30 and TRBJ1-3; unclear D gene. This CDR3 is 15 amino acids long. Germline loops: CDR1 GTSNPN, CDR2 SVGIG (reference sequence). Trimming removed 1 base at V and 0 bases at J, with 10 bases between. This CDR3 reads CAWSGSLRSGNTIYF. CDR3 bases: TGTGCCTGGAGTGGGTCTTTGCGCTCTGGAAACACCATATATTTT.

This clonotype appeared many times. The chain carries TRBV11-2 and TRBJ1-4; D gene uncertain. V gave up 1 base and J gave up 1 base, with 10 bases separating them. The germline gives CDR1 SGHAT, CDR2 FQNNGV. The CDR3 runs 16 residues. The CDR3 DNA reads as TGTGCCAGCAGCTTAGGCCAATCGGGAACTAATGAAAAACTGTTTTTT. This encodes CASSLGQSGTNEKLFF.

CDR3 DNA sequence: TGCGCCAGCAGCCAAACCACAGGAAACACTGAAGCTTTCTTT. As protein: CASSQTTGNTEAFF. The chain employs TRBV4-1 and TRBJ1-1, with D maybe TRBD1 (5 bases). With 2 bases removed from V and 2 bases from J, the gap between germline ends came to 9 bases. This CDR3 spans 14 amino acids. Germline assignment: CDR1 MGHRA and CDR2 YSYEKL.

Details on this clonotype: A read error may be the cause here, since a much bigger clone is one base away. V and J are TRBV28 and TRBJ1-5, with no clear D. CDR1 is MDHEN, CDR2 SYDVKM, per germline. The length of the CDR3 is 14 residues. CDR3 residues: CASSTWDSNQSQHF. CDR3 nucleotides: TGTGCCAGCAGCACTTGGGATAGCAATCAGTCCCAGCATTTT.